This section outlines one TCR beta chain sequence together with its context. The CDR3 is 15 amino acids. Germline V lookup: CDR1 SGHAT, CDR2 FQNNGV. The V end lost 5 bases, the J end lost 2 bases, and 14 bases lay between the germline ends. Healthy HIV-negative adults without recent acute infections or vaccinations served as donors. This record comes from a study of shared clonotypes between healthy human individuals. Produced via immunoSEQ multiplex PCR; TCRdb's table is partial and in-frame only. Altogether approximately 1.5 million clones are present, approximately 98% being singletons, with the ten largest covering approximately 0.45%.

What was sequenced was naive CD4+ T cells sorted from blood. Subset meaning: CD45RA+ positively selected. The V and J genes are TRBV11-2 and TRBJ2-3; no firm D call. This receptor was obtained from a man aged 30-40 years in good health. CDR3 in amino acids: CASSPLRVYTDTQYF. CDR3 nucleotide sequence: TGTGCCAGCAGCCCACTTAGGGTCTACACAGATACGCAGTATTTT.